This T cell receptor (beta chain) came from a study of identical twins. TCRdb ran MiXCR on the 5' RACE reads and lists one entry per CDR3 protein. The repertoire includes 1.5 million to 2 million distinct CDR3 sequences, around 33% of them detected once, and about 0.27% sits in the top ten. There are a few counts of this clonotype. The origin of this receptor is a newborn girl in good health. Input material: cord blood.

CDR3 coding DNA: TGCAGTGCTAGAGATAGACAGGGGTCAATAGGGGGCTACACCTTC. Protein sequence: CSARDRQGSIGGYTF. V and J are TRBV20-1 and TRBJ1-2; 8 bases line up with TRBD1. The CDR3 is made up of 15 amino acids. Germline-derived CDR1 and CDR2 are DFQATT and SNEGSKA (reference sequence). With 0 bases clipped from V and 8 bases from J, the junction kept 11 bases outside the gene matches.